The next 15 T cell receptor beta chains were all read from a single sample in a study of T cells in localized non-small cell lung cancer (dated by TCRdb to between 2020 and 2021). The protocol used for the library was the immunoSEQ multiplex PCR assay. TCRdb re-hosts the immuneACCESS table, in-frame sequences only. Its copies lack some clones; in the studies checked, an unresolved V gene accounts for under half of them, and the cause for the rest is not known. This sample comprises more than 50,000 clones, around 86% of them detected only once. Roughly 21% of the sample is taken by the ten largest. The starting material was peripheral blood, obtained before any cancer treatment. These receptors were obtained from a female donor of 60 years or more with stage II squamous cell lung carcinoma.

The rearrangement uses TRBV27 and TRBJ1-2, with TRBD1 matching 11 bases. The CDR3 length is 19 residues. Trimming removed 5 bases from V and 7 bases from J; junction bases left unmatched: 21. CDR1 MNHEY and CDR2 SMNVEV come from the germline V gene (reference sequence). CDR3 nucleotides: TGTGCCAGCAGTCCACACCCCTCGGACAGGGGGCGCGTCGCTGCTGGCTACACCTTC. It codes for CASSPHPSDRGRVAAGYTF.

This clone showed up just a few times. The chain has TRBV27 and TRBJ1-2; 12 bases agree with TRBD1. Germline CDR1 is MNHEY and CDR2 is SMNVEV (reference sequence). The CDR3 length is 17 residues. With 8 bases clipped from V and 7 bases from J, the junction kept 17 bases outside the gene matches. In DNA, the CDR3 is TGTGCCAGCGGGGACTTGGGGACAGGGGGCGATAGTAGTGGCTACACCTTC. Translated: CASGDLGTGGDSSGYTF.

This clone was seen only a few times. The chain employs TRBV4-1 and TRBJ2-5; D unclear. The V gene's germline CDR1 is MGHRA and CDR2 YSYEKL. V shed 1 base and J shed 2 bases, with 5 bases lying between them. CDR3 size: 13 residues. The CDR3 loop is CASSQGGQETQYF. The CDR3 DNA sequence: TGCGCCAGCAGCCAAGGTGGACAAGAGACCCAGTACTTC.

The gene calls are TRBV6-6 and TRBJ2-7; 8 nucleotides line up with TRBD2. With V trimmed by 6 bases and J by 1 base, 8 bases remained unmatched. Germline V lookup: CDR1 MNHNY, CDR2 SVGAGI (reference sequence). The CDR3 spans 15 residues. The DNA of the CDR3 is TGTGCCAGCAGAAAAAATAGCGGGGCGTCCTACGAGCAGTACTTC. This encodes CASRKNSGASYEQYF.

The chain's CDR3 is CASSLQGVAGELFF. The CDR3 DNA follows: TGTGCCAGCAGCCTGCAAGGTGTGGCCGGGGAGCTGTTTTTT. The chain joins TRBV7-2 to TRBJ2-2, with D hard to call. The CDR3 contains 14 residues. Trimming stripped 5 bases from V and 6 bases from J, with 13 bases between. The germline V gene has CDR1 SGHTA and CDR2 FQGNSA.

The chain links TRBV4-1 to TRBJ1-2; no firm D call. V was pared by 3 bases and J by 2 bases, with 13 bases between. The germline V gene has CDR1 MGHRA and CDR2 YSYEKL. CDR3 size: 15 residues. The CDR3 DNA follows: TGCGCCAGCAGCCAGGAACCCTCCGGGAACTATGGCTACACCTTC. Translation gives CASSQEPSGNYGYTF.

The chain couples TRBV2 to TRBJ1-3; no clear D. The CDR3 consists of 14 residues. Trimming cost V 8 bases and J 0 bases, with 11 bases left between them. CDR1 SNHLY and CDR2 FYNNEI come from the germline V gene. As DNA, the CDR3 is TGTGCCAGCCTTGACTGGGACTCTGGAAACACCATATATTTT. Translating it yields CASLDWDSGNTIYF.

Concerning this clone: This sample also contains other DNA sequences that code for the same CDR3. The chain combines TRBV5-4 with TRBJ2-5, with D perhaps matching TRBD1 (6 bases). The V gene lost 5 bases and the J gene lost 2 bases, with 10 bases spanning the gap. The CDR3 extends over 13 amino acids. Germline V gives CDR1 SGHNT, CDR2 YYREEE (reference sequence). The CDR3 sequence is CASSLGQQETQYF. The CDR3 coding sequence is TGTGCCAGCAGTTTAGGACAGCAAGAGACCCAGTACTTC.

The CDR3 DNA follows: TGTGCCAGTAGTTCCCTTGACAGGACGAACACTGAAGCTTTCTTT. It codes for CASSSLDRTNTEAFF. V and J are TRBV19 and TRBJ1-1, with D perhaps TRBD1 (6 bases). From germline, CDR1 is LNHDA and CDR2 SQIVND (reference sequence). Trimming took off 5 bases at V and 1 base at J, with 14 bases between the two ends. The CDR3 covers 15 residues. Filled out from reference TRBV19 and TRBJ1-1, the complete variable domain reads DGGITQSPKYLFRKEGQNVTLSCEQNLNHDAMYWYRQDPGQGLRLIYYSQIVNDFQKGDIAEGYSVSREKKESFPLTVTSAQKNPTAFYLCASSSLDRTNTEAFFGQGTRLTVV.

The CDR3 here is CASSLTDRAYEQYF. CDR3 nucleotides: TGTGCCAGCAGCTTAACGGACAGAGCCTACGAGCAGTACTTC. V gene TRBV7-8 combines with J gene TRBJ2-7; TRBD1 is a possible D gene (6 bases). Trimming stripped 2 bases from V and 2 bases from J, with 10 bases between. The CDR3 spans 14 residues. CDR1 and CDR2 (germline): SGHVS, FQNEAQ.

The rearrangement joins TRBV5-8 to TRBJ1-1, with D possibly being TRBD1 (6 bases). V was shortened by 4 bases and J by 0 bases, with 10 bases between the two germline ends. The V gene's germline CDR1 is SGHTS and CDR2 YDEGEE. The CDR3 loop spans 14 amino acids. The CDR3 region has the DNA TGTGCCAGCAGCCGCGACAGGATGAACACTGAAGCTTTCTTT. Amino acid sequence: CASSRDRMNTEAFF. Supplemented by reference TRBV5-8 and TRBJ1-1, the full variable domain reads EAGVTQSPTHLIKTRGQQATLRCSPISGHTSVYWYQQALGLGLQFLLWYDEGEERNRGNFPPRFSGRQFPNYSSELNVNALELEDSALYLCASSRDRMNTEAFFGQGTRLTVV.

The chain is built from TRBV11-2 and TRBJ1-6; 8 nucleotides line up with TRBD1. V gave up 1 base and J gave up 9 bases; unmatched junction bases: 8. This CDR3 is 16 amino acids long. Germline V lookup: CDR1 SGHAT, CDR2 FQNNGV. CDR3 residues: CASSLVAGGSGSPLHF. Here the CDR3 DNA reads TGTGCCAGCAGCTTAGTGGCAGGGGGCTCGGGTTCACCCCTCCACTTT.

The CDR3 region has the DNA TGCGCCAGCAGCGAATCGGGGGAATATGGCTACACCTTC. Encoded protein: CASSESGEYGYTF. V is TRBV5-1 and J is TRBJ1-2; TRBD1 might be the D (5 bases). This CDR3 spans 13 amino acids. Germline lookup yields CDR1 SGHRS and CDR2 YFSETQ. Trimming removed 4 bases at V and 5 bases at J, with 12 bases between.

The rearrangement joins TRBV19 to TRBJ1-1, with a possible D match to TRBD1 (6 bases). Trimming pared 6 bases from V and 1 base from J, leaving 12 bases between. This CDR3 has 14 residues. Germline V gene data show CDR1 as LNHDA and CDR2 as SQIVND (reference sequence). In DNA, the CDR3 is TGTGCCAGTAGGACGACAGGTGGGAACACTGAAGCTTTCTTT. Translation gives CASRTTGGNTEAFF.

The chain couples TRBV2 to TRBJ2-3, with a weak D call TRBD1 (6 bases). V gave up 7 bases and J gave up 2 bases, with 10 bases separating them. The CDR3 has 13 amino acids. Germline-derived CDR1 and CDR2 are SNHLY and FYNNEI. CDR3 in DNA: TGTGCCAGCAAACGGGACACCACAGATACGCAGTATTTT. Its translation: CASKRDTTDTQYF. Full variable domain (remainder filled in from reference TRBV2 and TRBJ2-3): EPEVTQTPSHQVTQMGQEVILRCVPISNHLYFYWYRQILGQKVEFLVSFYNNEISEKSEIFDDQFSVERPDGSNFTLKIRSTKLEDSAMYFCASKRDTTDTQYFGPGTRLTVL.